This T cell receptor beta chain originates from a study of T cell responses to AZD1222 COVID-19 vaccine. Overall study context: Second-dose intervals near 4 or 12 weeks were combined.

Study results and limitations: Only a handful of AZD1222 recipients were seropositive at baseline. The reported proportion of spike-specific TCRs targeting unmutated variant regions was nearly half. Females made up more of the donors, who were largely white British, and clonal diversity may have come out too low.

Germline V gene data show CDR1 as MDHEN and CDR2 as SYDVKM. V lost 5 bases and J lost 4, with 8 bases in between. This CDR3 has 12 amino acids. For this clone: What it binds is not known.

TCRdb keeps only in-frame clones here, not all; method: immunoSEQ multiplex PCR. There are 200,000 to 300,000 clones in the sample; 85% to 95% occur only once, and less than 0.65% lies in the top ten. This TCR derives from an adult in good health. The V gene is TRBV28, the J gene TRBJ1-2; a weak D match, TRBD1 (5 bases). The sequencing used peripheral blood, collected on day 0 of AZD1222 vaccination. CDR3 sequence (DNA): TGTGCCAGCAGTGGGACGATCTATGGCTACACCTTC. Translated, it gives CASSGTIYGYTF.